Listed below are T cell receptor beta chains from one sample, sequenced in a study of cytomegalovirus exposure and HLA in healthy donors. The method was immunoSEQ multiplex PCR; TCRdb's version includes in-frame clones alone and lacks a portion of them. This table has approximately 150,000 clones, 80% appearing once. Source material: PBMCs. These receptors came from a man aged 25 to 40 in good health and CMV-seropositive. The CDR3 runs from the conserved cysteine through the conserved F or W. A D gene is named only where the DNA matches it firmly. Size is stated for part of the rows, as once, few or many counts, or as a class when the clone is expanded.

length | size | J | V | D | CDR3 | DNA
13 | - | TRBJ1-1 | TRBV9 | - | CASSVEVRTEAFF | TGTGCCAGCAGCGTGGAAGTGCGGACTGAAGCTTTCTTT
18 | - | TRBJ2-5 | TRBV5-4 | TRBD2 | CASSPDLTLAGGGKTQYF | TGTGCCAGCAGCCCGGATCTCACTTTGGCGGGAGGTGGGAAGACCCAGTACTTC
14 | - | TRBJ2-5 | TRBV30 | TRBD1 | CAWIRGQAAETQYF | TGTGCCTGGATACGTGGACAGGCGGCAGAGACCCAGTACTTC
11 | - | TRBJ2-7 | TRBV28 | - | CASSLSPRQYF | TGTGCCAGCAGTTTATCCCCGCGGCAGTACTTC
12 | - | TRBJ2-1 | TRBV29-1 | - | CSARTVNNEQFF | TGCAGCGCAAGGACAGTTAACAATGAGCAGTTCTTC
13 | once | TRBJ1-2 | TRBV27 | - | CASSLRGNYGYTF | TGTGCCAGCAGTTTGAGAGGGAACTATGGCTACACCTTC
19 | - | TRBJ1-2 | TRBV1 | - | CTSSHPVPMTGGACYGYTF | TGCACCAGCAGCCATCCCGTCCCCATGACAGGGGGAGCGTGCTATGGCTACACCTTC
14 | - | TRBJ1-2 | TRBV7-3 | TRBD1 | CASSSGQGARGYTF | TGTGCCAGCAGCTCAGGGCAGGGGGCGCGCGGCTACACCTTC
17 | - | TRBJ2-1 | TRBV11-2 | TRBD2 | CASSLTGTSGVVYEQFF | TGTGCCAGCAGCCTTACCGGGACTAGCGGGGTAGTGTATGAGCAGTTCTTC
17 | - | TRBJ2-1 | TRBV4-1 | - | CASSQLDVGFSYNEQFF | TGCGCCAGCAGCCAGCTAGATGTGGGTTTCTCCTACAATGAGCAGTTCTTC
13 | - | TRBJ1-5 | TRBV4-2 | - | CASSQDRNQPQHF | TGTGCCAGCAGCCAAGACAGAAATCAGCCCCAGCATTTT
15 | - | TRBJ2-1 | TRBV11-3 | TRBD1 | CASSYWDRGSYEQFF | TGTGCCAGCAGCTACTGGGACAGGGGAAGTTATGAGCAGTTCTTC
14 | few | TRBJ2-7 | TRBV5-1 | TRBD2 | CASSLVSGSYEQYF | TGCGCCAGCAGCTTGGTTAGCGGGAGTTACGAGCAGTACTTC
14 | - | TRBJ2-5 | TRBV30 | TRBD2 | CAWRGTSGSETQYF | TGTGCCTGGAGAGGGACTAGCGGGTCGGAGACCCAGTACTTC
14 | - | TRBJ2-5 | TRBV5-4 | - | CASSRREPEGTQYF | TGTGCCAGCAGCAGGCGGGAACCTGAGGGGACCCAGTACTTC